The clone carrying this T cell receptor beta chain was recorded at least ten times. Germline V gene sequence: CDR1 WSHSY, CDR2 SAAADI. The CDR3 runs 13 residues. V lost 0 bases, J lost 9 bases, and 9 bases lay in between. These data are taken from a study of identical twins' blood T cells. In the authors' workflow: Per-library CDR3 reads ranged 2.2 to 3.6 million; clonotypes, ~95,000 to ~500,000. Each CDR3 protein is one row after TCRdb ran MiXCR on the 5' RACE reads. The V and J calls, along with clone size, are taken from TCRdb and not from the paper's own processing. The sample has about 370,000 distinct CDR3 sequences, around 30% seen once.

The rearrangement links TRBV10-2 to TRBJ1-5, with a tentative D call TRBD1 (6 bases). The clonotype was recovered from a woman aged 18 to 50 in good health. Sequencing used PBMCs. The CDR3 region is CASSESDRTPQHF. The CDR3 DNA reads as TGCGCCAGCAGTGAGTCCGACAGGACGCCCCAGCATTTT.